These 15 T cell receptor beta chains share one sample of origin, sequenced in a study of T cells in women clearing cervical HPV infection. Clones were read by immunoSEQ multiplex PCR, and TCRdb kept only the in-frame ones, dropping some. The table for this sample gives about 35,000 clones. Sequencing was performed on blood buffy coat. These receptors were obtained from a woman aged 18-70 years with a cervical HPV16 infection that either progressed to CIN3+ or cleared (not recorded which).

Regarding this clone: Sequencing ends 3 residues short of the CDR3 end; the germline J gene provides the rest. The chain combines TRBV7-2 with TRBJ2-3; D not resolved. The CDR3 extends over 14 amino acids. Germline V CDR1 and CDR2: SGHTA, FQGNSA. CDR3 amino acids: CASSFGPIQETQYF. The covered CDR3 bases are TGTGCCAGCAGCTTTGGGCCAATCCAAGAGACG.

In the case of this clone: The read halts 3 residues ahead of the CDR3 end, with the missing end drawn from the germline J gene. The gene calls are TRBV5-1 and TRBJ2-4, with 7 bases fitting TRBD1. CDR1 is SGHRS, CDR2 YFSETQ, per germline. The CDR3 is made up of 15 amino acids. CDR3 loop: CASSSQGQVNYGQYF. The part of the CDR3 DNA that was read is TGCGCCAGCAGCTCTCAAGGACAGGTTAACTATGGT.

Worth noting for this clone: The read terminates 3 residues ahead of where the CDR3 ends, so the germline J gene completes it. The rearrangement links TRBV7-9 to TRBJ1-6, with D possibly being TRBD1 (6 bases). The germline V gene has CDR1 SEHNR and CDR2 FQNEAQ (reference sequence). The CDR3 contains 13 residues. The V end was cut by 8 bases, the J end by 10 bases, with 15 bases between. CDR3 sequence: CASESGVRSPLHF. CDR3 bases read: TGTGCCAGCGAGTCAGGGGTGAGGTCACCC.

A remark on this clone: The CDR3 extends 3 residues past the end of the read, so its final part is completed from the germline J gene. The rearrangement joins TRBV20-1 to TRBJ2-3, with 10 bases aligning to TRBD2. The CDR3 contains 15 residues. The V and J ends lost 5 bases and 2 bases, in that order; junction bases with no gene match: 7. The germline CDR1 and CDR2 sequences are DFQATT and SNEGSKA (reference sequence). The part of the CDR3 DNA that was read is TGCAGTGCTGAACCTAGCGGGGGCCTCACAGATACG. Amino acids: CSAEPSGGLTDT. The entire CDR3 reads CSAEPSGGLTDTQYF.

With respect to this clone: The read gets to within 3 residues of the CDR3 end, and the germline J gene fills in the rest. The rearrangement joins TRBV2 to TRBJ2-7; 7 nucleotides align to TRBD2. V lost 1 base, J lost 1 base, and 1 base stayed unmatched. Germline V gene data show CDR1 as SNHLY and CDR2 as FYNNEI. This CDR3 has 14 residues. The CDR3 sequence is CASSEGSGSYEQYF. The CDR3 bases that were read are TGTGCCAGCAGTGAAGGTAGCGGGTCCTACGAG.

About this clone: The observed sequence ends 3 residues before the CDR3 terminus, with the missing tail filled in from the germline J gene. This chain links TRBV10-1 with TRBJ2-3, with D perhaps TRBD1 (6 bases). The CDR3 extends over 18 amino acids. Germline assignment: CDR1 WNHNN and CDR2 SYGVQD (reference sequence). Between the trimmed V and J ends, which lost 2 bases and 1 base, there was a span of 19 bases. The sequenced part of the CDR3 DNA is TGCGCCAGCAGTGAGGCGACCACCGGGGACATGTGCACAGATACG. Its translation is CASSEATTGDMCTDT. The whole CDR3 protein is CASSEATTGDMCTDTQYF.

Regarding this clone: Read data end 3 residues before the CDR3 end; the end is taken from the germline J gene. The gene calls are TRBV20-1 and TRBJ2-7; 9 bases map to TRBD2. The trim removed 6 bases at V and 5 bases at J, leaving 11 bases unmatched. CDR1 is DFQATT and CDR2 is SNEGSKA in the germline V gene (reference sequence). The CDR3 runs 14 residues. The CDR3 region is CSALTSGGVHEQYF. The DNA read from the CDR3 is TGCAGTGCGCTGACTAGCGGAGGGGTCCACGAG.

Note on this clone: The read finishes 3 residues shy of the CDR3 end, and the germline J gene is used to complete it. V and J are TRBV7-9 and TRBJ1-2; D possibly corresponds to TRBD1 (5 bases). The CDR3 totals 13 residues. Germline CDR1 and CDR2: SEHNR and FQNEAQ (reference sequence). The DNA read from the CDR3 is TGTGCCAGCAGCTTAAGAGGGGCTGGCGAC. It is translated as CASSLRGAGD. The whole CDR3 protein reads CASSLRGAGDYTF.

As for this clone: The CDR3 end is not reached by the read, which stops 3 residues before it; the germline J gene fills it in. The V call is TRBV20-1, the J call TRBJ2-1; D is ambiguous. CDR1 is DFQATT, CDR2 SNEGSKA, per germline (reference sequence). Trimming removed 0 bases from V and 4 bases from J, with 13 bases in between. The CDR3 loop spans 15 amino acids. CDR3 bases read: TGCAGTGCTAGAGATGCCAGGCTACCATACAATGAG. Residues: CSARDARLPYNE. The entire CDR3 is CSARDARLPYNEQFF.

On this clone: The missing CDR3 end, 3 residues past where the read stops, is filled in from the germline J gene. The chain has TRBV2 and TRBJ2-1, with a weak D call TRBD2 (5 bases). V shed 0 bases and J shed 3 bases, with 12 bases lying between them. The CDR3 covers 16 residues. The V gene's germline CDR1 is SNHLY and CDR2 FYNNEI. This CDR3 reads CASSEAYGVIYNEQFF. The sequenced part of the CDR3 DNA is TGTGCCAGCAGTGAAGCATACGGGGTGATCTACAATGAG.

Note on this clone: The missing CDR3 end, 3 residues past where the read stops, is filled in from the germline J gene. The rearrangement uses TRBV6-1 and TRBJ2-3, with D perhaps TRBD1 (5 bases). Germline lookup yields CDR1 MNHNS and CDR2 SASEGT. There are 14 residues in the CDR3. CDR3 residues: CASSDDWGQETQYF. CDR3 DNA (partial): TGTGCCAGCAGTGACGACTGGGGCCAAGAGACG.

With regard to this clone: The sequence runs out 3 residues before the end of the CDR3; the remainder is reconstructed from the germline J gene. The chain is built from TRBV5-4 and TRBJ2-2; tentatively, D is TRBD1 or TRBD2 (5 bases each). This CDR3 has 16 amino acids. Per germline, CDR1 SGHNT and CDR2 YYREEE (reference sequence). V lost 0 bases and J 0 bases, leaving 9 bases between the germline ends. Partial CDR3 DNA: TGTGCCAGCAGCTTGGCCCGAGGGGCGAACACCGGGGAG. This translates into CASSLARGANTGE. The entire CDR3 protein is CASSLARGANTGELFF.

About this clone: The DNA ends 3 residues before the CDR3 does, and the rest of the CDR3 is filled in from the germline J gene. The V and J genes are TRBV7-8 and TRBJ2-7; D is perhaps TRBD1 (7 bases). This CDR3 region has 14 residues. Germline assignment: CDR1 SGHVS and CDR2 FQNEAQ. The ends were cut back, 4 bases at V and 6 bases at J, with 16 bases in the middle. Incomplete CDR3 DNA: TGTGCCAGCAGCTCACAGGGGCTGGGGGGCGAG. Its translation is CASSSQGLGGE. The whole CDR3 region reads CASSSQGLGGEQYF. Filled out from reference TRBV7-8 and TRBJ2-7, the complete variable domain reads GAGVSQSPRYKVAKRGQDVALRCDPISGHVSLFWYQQALGQGPEFLTYFQNEAQLDKSGLPSDRFFAERPEGSVSTLKIQRTQQEDSAVYLCASSSQGLGGEQYFGPGTRLTVT.

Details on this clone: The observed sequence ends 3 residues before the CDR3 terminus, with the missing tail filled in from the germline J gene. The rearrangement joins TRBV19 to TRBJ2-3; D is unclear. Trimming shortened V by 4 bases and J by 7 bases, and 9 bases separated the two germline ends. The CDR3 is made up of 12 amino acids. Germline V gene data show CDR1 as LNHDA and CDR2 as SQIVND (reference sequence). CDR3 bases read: TGTGCCAGTAGTAGTAGGGCACATACG. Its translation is CASSSRAHT. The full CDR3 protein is CASSSRAHTQYF.

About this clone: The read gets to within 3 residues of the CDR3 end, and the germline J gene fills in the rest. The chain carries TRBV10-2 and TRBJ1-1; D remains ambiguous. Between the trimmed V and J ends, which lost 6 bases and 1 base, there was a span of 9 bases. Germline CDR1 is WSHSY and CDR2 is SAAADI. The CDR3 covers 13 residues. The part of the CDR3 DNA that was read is TGCGCCAGCAGAACTACGGGGAACACTGAA. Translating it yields CASRTTGNTE. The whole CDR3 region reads CASRTTGNTEAFF.